This T cell receptor beta chain emerged from a study of blood T cell repertoires in COVID-19. Study-level information: Some COVID-19 samples were acute and others convalescent; all came from the United States, Italy and Spain. The cDNA or gDNA used as material had been derived from T cells, B-cell-depleted T cells, or PBMCs.

Per the authors' pipeline: Amplification from reference gene primers served as the basis for estimated nucleated cell counts. The repertoire was sequenced with immunoSEQ multiplex PCR; TCRdb's copy has only in-frame clones and lacks some. The DNA gave D and trimming, while V, J and clone size come from that table. The sample consists of 250,000 or so clones, roughly 90% of them appearing once. After removal of 5 bases from V and 4 bases from J, the junction contained 16 bases not matched to a gene. Germline CDR1 LNHDA, CDR2 SQIVND (reference sequence). The CDR3 spans 17 residues. This TCR came from a woman aged 60 to 75 with acute or convalescent COVID-19. The sequenced material came from peripheral blood. The rearrangement joins TRBV19 to TRBJ2-5; 7 bases line up with TRBD1. DNA for the CDR3: TGTGCCAGTAGTCCCCTTTTTCGACAGGGTCGGGGAGAGACCCAGTACTTC. Protein sequence: CASSPLFRQGRGETQYF.